A single sample gave rise to the 4 T cell receptor beta chains below, sequenced in a study of T cell responses to AZD1222 COVID-19 vaccine (dated by TCRdb to 2020 to 2022). What this sample's time point label stands for: about 28 days (+/-7) after the second vaccine dose. Library method: the immunoSEQ multiplex PCR assay. The source is immuneACCESS, and TCRdb retained only in-frame sequences with V and J called. Part of the clones is not carried over; for the studies checked, unresolved V genes explain less than half of this, and the remainder is unexplained. Counted in this sample were fewer than 120,000 clones; around 90% of them appeared once. The biggest ten clones account for roughly 15% of the sample. Sequencing used peripheral blood, obtained 28 days after the second AZD1222 dose. Receptor source: an adult who received the AZD1222 COVID-19 vaccine.

The rearrangement links TRBV5-8 to TRBJ1-6, with D possibly matching TRBD1 (5 bases). This CDR3 has 15 residues. V was cut by 4 bases and J by 6 bases, with 14 bases left in between. Germline-derived CDR1 and CDR2 are SGHTS and YDEGEE. The CDR3 loop reads CASSVTGGINSPLHF. The CDR3 DNA sequence: TGTGCCAGCAGCGTTACGGGGGGTATTAATTCACCCCTCCACTTT.

The CDR3 reads CASSWGIATNEKLFF. The CDR3 DNA sequence: TGTGCCAGCAGCTGGGGGATTGCAACTAATGAAAAACTGTTTTTT. The chain employs TRBV7-9 and TRBJ1-4, with D possibly being TRBD1 (5 bases). CDR3 size: 15 residues. Trimming removed 4 bases from V and 0 bases from J, with 9 bases in between. Germline loops: CDR1 SEHNR, CDR2 FQNEAQ (reference sequence).

The chain carries TRBV11-2 and TRBJ1-5; D might be TRBD1 (5 bases). This CDR3 has 18 residues. Germline CDR1 is SGHAT and CDR2 is FQNNGV. The V end lost 5 bases, the J end lost 0 bases, and 20 bases lay between the germline ends. The DNA of the CDR3 is TGTGCCAGCAGCCCACCCGGGACGGGAAAGTATAGCAATCAGCCCCAGCATTTT. It is translated as CASSPPGTGKYSNQPQHF. Full variable domain (outside the CDR3, taken from reference TRBV11-2 and TRBJ1-5): EAGVAQSPRYKIIEKRQSVAFWCNPISGHATLYWYQQILGQGPKLLIQFQNNGVVDDSQLPKDRFSAERLKGVDSTLKIQPAKLEDSAVYLCASSPPGTGKYSNQPQHFGDGTRLSIL.

The V and J genes are TRBV7-8 and TRBJ2-5; D is uncertain. CDR1 SGHVS and CDR2 FQNEAQ come from the germline V gene. Trimming removed 2 bases at V and 2 bases at J, with 9 bases between. This CDR3 region has 14 residues. CDR3 sequence: CASSLHETQETQYF. CDR3 DNA: TGTGCCAGCAGCTTACACGAAACACAAGAGACCCAGTACTTC.